The 8 T cell receptor beta chains reported below all come from one sample, sequenced in a study of blood T cell repertoires in COVID-19. Some clones are missing from TCRdb's copy, which holds only in-frame ones; the method was immunoSEQ multiplex PCR. The sample carries under 30,000 clones, roughly 83% recorded once. The sample consisted of peripheral blood. The source is a human donor in a cohort sampled during active COVID-19.

This clone was recorded only once. This chain connects TRBV20-1 to TRBJ2-3, with D possibly TRBD1 on 6 matching bases. The CDR3 spans 13 residues. The germline CDR1 and CDR2 sequences are DFQATT and SNEGSKA (reference sequence). Trimming took off 3 bases at V and 4 bases at J, with 11 bases between the two ends. The CDR3 nucleotides are TGCAGTGCTAGTGGGAAGGGGGCAGATACGCAGTATTTT. Translating gives CSASGKGADTQYF.

This clone was observed once. The J gene is TRBJ2-2, the V gene TRBV6-5; TRBD1 agrees at 10 bases. The CDR3 runs to 16 residues. The junction had 3 bases not matched to a gene; V was cut back by 0 bases and J by 5 bases. Germline V lookup: CDR1 MNHEY, CDR2 SVGAGI. CDR3 protein: CASSYSGQGTTGELFF. The CDR3 nucleotides are TGTGCCAGCAGTTACTCGGGACAGGGGACTACCGGGGAGCTGTTTTTT.

V gene TRBV23-1 combines with J gene TRBJ1-1; D gene ambiguous. TRBV23-1 is identified as an open reading frame with a role that is uncertain. The CDR3 loop spans 14 amino acids. Trimming left V 6 bases short and J 2 bases short, with 13 bases between. The CDR3: CASRREGVNTEAFF. The DNA for the CDR3 is TGCGCCAGCAGGAGGGAGGGAGTAAACACTGAAGCTTTCTTT.

This chain joins TRBV27 and TRBJ1-1; no clear D gene. Germline-derived CDR1 and CDR2 are MNHEY and SMNVEV (reference sequence). The CDR3 is 14 residues long. V dropped 6 bases and J dropped 1 base, with 12 bases sitting between them. The CDR3 loop is CASSPRRGNTEAFF. The CDR3 nucleotides read TGTGCCAGCAGCCCCCGTCGAGGGAACACTGAAGCTTTCTTT.

This chain joins TRBV27 and TRBJ2-7; a weak D match, TRBD2 (5 bases). This CDR3 spans 16 amino acids. The V end was cut by 5 bases, the J end by 6 bases, with 23 bases between. The germline V gene encodes CDR1 MNHEY and CDR2 SMNVEV (reference sequence). The chain's CDR3 is CASSKSRGSLRFEQYF. The CDR3 coding sequence is TGTGCCAGCAGTAAATCCCGCGGGTCTCTTAGGTTCGAGCAGTACTTC.

This rearrangement joins TRBV6-5 to TRBJ2-7; D perhaps matches TRBD1 (6 bases). The length of the CDR3 is 15 residues. The V gene's germline CDR1 is MNHEY and CDR2 SVGAGI. V was cut by 0 bases and J by 0 bases, with 9 bases left in between. The CDR3 DNA is TGTGCCAGCAGTTACTCGACCAGGGGCTCCTACGAGCAGTACTTC. The encoded protein is CASSYSTRGSYEQYF.

This chain links TRBV21-1 with TRBJ1-5. TRBV21-1 is annotated as a pseudogene. This CDR3 contains 20 residues. The CDR3 nucleotides are TGTGCCAGCAGCAATTTGGAGGGCACAATAGCAAATTATAGCAATCAGCCCCAGCATTTT. Translation gives CASSNLEGTIANYSNQPQHF.

The rearrangement joins TRBV3-1 (or the pseudogene TRBV3-2) to TRBJ2-5, with D perhaps matching TRBD2 (6 bases). Germline V lookup: CDR1 LGHDT, CDR2 YNNKEL (reference sequence). The V gene lost 4 bases and the J gene lost 6 bases, with 15 bases spanning the gap. The CDR3 sequence is 14 residues long. The CDR3 coding sequence is TGTGCCAGCAGCCTGAGCGACGGACTAAAGACCCAGTACTTC. Its translation is CASSLSDGLKTQYF.